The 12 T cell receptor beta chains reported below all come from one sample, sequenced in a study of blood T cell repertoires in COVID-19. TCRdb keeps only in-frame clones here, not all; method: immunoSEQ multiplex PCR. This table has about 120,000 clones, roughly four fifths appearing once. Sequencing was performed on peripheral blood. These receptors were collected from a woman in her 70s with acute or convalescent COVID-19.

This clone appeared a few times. CDR3 sequence (DNA): TGTGCCAGCGGGACAGGGGGCACAGATACGCAGTATTTT. This codes for CASGTGGTDTQYF. The genes are TRBV2 and TRBJ2-3, with 10 bases that match TRBD1. This CDR3 has 13 amino acids. Germline V gene data show CDR1 as SNHLY and CDR2 as FYNNEI. With 8 bases clipped from V and 1 base from J, the junction kept 0 bases outside the gene matches. The variable domain in full, with the rest retrieved from reference TRBV2 and TRBJ2-3, is EPEVTQTPSHQVTQMGQEVILRCVPISNHLYFYWYRQILGQKVEFLVSFYNNEISEKSEIFDDQFSVERPDGSNFTLKIRSTKLEDSAMYFCASGTGGTDTQYFGPGTRLTVL.

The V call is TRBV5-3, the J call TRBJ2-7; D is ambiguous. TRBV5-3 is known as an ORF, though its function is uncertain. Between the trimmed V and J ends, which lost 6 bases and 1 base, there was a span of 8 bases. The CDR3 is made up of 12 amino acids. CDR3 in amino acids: CARIAGSYEQYV. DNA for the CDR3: TGTGCCAGAATCGCAGGTTCCTACGAGCAGTACGTC.

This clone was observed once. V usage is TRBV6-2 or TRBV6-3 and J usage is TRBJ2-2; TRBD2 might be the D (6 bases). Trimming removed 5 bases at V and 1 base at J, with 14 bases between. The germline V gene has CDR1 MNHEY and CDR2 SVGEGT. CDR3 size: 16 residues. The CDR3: CASSPEGQGNTGELFF. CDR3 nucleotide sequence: TGTGCCAGCAGTCCGGAGGGGCAGGGGAACACCGGGGAGCTGTTTTTT.

CDR3 residues: CATSRDPGLVSETQYF. In DNA, the CDR3 is TGTGCCACCAGCAGAGACCCGGGACTAGTCTCGGAGACCCAGTACTTC. The V and J genes are TRBV15 and TRBJ2-5; 8 nucleotides line up with TRBD2. The CDR3 is 16 residues long. V was pared by 0 bases and J by 5 bases, with 8 bases of the junction left unmatched. Germline loops: CDR1 LNHNV, CDR2 YYDKDF (reference sequence).

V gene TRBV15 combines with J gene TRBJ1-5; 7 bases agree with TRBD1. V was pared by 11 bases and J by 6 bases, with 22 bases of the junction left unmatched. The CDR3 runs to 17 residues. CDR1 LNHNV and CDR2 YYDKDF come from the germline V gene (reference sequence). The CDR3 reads CASTAPPPTGAVQPQHF. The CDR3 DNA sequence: TGTGCCTCAACCGCTCCGCCGCCCACAGGGGCCGTTCAGCCCCAGCATTTT.

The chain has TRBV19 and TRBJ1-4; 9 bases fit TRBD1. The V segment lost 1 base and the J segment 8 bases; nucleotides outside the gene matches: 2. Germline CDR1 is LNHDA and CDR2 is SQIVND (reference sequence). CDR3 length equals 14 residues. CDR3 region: CASSIGQGGEKLFF. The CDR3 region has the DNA TGTGCCAGTAGTATAGGACAGGGGGGAGAAAAACTGTTTTTT.

The CDR3 sequence: CASTRSRGDYGYTF. The CDR3 DNA reads as TGTGCCAGTACCCGCTCCAGGGGTGATTATGGCTACACCTTC. V usage is TRBV19 and J usage is TRBJ1-2; TRBD1 is a possible D gene (6 bases). The germline CDR1 and CDR2 sequences are LNHDA and SQIVND (reference sequence). V was trimmed by 7 bases and J by 5 bases, leaving 17 bases between them. CDR3 length: 14 amino acids.

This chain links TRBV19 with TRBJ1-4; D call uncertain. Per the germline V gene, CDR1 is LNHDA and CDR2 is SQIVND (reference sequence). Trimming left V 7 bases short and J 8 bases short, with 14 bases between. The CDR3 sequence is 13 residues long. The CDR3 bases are TGTGCCAGTACAGAGGCCATTGGGGAAAAACTGTTTTTT. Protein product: CASTEAIGEKLFF.

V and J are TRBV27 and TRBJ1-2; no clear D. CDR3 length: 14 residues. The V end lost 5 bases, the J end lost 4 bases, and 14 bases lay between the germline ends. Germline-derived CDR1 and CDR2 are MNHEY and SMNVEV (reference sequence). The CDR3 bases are TGTGCCAGCAGTACCGAGCCTTCCCTCTATGGCTACACCTTC. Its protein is CASSTEPSLYGYTF.

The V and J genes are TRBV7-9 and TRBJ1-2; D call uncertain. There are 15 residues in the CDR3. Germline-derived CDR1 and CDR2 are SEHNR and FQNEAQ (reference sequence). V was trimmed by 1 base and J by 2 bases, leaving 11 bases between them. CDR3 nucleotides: TGTGCCAGCAGCTTAGACTTTACGGAGAACTATGGCTACACCTTC. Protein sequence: CASSLDFTENYGYTF.

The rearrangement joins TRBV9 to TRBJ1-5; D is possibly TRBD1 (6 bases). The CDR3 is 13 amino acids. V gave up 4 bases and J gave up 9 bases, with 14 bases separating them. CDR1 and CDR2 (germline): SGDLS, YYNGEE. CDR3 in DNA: TGTGCCAGCAGCCCCCTACAGGGCGGGCCCCAGCATTTT. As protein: CASSPLQGGPQHF.

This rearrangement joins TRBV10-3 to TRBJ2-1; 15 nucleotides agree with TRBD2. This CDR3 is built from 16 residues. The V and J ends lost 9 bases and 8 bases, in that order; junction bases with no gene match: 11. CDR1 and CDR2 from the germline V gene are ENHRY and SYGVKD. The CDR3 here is CAMMRTSGGGMDEQFF. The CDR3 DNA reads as TGTGCCATGATGAGGACTAGCGGGGGGGGAATGGATGAGCAGTTCTTC.